This entry describes one T cell receptor (beta chain). The CDR3 is made up of 13 amino acids. Germline lookup yields CDR1 MNHEY and CDR2 SVGAGI. V was cut by 8 bases and J by 3 bases, with 11 bases left in between. This record comes from a study of blood T cell repertoires in COVID-19. Background on the study: Collection of acute and convalescent COVID-19 samples took place in the United States, Italy and Spain. PBMCs, B-cell-depleted T cells, or T cells provided the cDNA or gDNA that made up the material.

Original analysis: Amplified reference gene primers provided the basis for estimating nucleated cell counts. Profiling relied on immunoSEQ multiplex PCR, and the TCRdb table lists in-frame clones only, not all of them. The DNA gave D and trimming, while V, J and clone size come from that table. The table records tens of thousands of clones, 91% of them present only once. The genes are TRBV6-5 and TRBJ1-3; D unclear. The source of this sequence is a man in his sixties with acute or convalescent COVID-19. Input material: peripheral blood. The CDR3 DNA reads TGTGCCAGCTCGATCGGGGTTGGAAACACCATATATTTT. Translating gives CASSIGVGNTIYF.